This entry lists 31 T cell receptor beta chains sequenced from one sample in a study of cytomegalovirus exposure and HLA in healthy donors. Primers for the PCR totalled 60 Vbeta and 13 Jbeta. Here immunoSEQ multiplex PCR was the method, and the copy in TCRdb shows in-frame clones only, minus some. The repertoire consists of approximately 30,000 clones, with about 60% occurring once and the leading ten covering 20% to 25%. The sample comprised PBMCs. The receptors here all came from a man aged 45 to 65 in good health and CMV-seropositive.

This clone has only one observation. Its ends do not fully match the called genes, so a read error is possible. The chain uses TRBV7-9 and TRBJ2-7; a weak D match, TRBD2 (5 bases). This CDR3 comprises 15 residues. Germline CDR1 SEHNR, CDR2 FQNEAQ (reference sequence). The CDR3 DNA reads as TGTGCCGGCAGCTTAGTTGACGGGATCTCCTACGAGCAGTACTTC. Its translation is CAGSLVDGISYEQYF.

This clone showed up just a few times. The chain links TRBV28 to TRBJ1-1; TRBD1 matches 8 bases. The CDR3 is 13 amino acids. J gave up 1 base and V 5 bases, and 0 bases lay outside the gene matches. Germline assignment: CDR1 MDHEN and CDR2 SYDVKM. The CDR3, as DNA: TGTGCCAGCAGTGGACAGGGGAACACTGAAGCTTTCTTT. This gives the protein CASSGQGNTEAFF.

This clone was recorded a few times. CDR3 protein: CASSQLSEYF. CDR3 DNA: TGTGCCAGCAGCCAATTAAGCGAGTACTTC. The chain combines TRBV14 with TRBJ2-7; D is unclear. V was shortened by 2 bases and J by 11 bases, with 7 bases between the two germline ends. Germline V gene lookup returns CDR1 SGHDN and CDR2 FVKESK. The CDR3 contains 10 residues.

This clone has a handful of counts. The chain uses TRBV7-8 and TRBJ2-3; 7 bases line up with TRBD1. Germline V gene data show CDR1 as SGHVS and CDR2 as FQNEAQ. The J segment lost 4 bases and the V segment lost 5 bases, leaving 21 bases of the junction unmatched. The CDR3 runs to 19 residues. As DNA, the CDR3 is TGTGCCAGCAGCGCAAGCCGAAGGGACAGATTCGTTCTGTCAGATACGCAGTATTTT. It yields the protein CASSASRRDRFVLSDTQYF.

V and J are TRBV11-2 and TRBJ1-1; D remains ambiguous. The CDR3 has 13 amino acids. Looked up from germline, CDR1 is SGHAT and CDR2 is FQNNGV. V was shortened by 1 base and J by 4 bases, with 7 bases between the two germline ends. For the CDR3, the DNA is TGTGCCAGCAGCTTAGGCCGGTTCACTGAAGCTTTCTTT. Translated, it gives CASSLGRFTEAFF.

V is TRBV4-1 and J is TRBJ1-3; D not certain. The germline V gene has CDR1 MGHRA and CDR2 YSYEKL. The germline V and J ends were trimmed by 2 bases and 2 bases, with 13 bases remaining between them. The CDR3 runs 16 residues. CDR3 region: CASSQYGIPAGNTIYF. The CDR3 nucleotides are TGCGCCAGCAGCCAATACGGGATCCCGGCTGGAAACACCATATATTTT.

V and J are TRBV7-9 and TRBJ2-5; D is possibly TRBD2 (6 bases). The V end was cut by 7 bases, the J end by 6 bases, with 15 bases between. The germline gives CDR1 SEHNR, CDR2 FQNEAQ (reference sequence). The CDR3 sequence is 13 residues long. DNA for the CDR3: TGTGCCAGCAAACCGGGGGACGGGAAGACCCAGTACTTC. Amino acids: CASKPGDGKTQYF.

The chain couples TRBV9 to TRBJ2-2, with 13 bases matching TRBD2. Unmatched junction bases numbered 6, after V lost 4 bases and J lost 3 bases. The CDR3 is 17 residues long. Germline CDR1 SGDLS, CDR2 YYNGEE. This CDR3 reads CASSLRTSGRDTGELFF. The CDR3 nucleotides read TGTGCCAGCAGCCTAAGGACTAGCGGGAGAGACACCGGGGAGCTGTTTTTT.

The chain recombines TRBV28 with TRBJ2-3, with D tentatively TRBD1 (6 bases). Germline V lookup: CDR1 MDHEN, CDR2 SYDVKM. This CDR3 comprises 13 residues. The germline V and J ends were trimmed by 6 bases and 0 bases, with 7 bases remaining between them. DNA for the CDR3: TGTGCCAGCAGAAGGGGGAGCACAGATACGCAGTATTTT. It encodes CASRRGSTDTQYF.

This chain uses TRBV6-5 with TRBJ2-5; possible D gene TRBD2, 5 bases. CDR3 size: 13 residues. Germline V gene sequence: CDR1 MNHEY, CDR2 SVGAGI. The V end was cut by 4 bases, the J end by 5 bases, with 11 bases between. This CDR3 reads CASSSGSDETQYF. Written as DNA, the CDR3 is TGTGCCAGCAGTTCGGGTAGCGACGAGACCCAGTACTTC.

V gene TRBV9 combines with J gene TRBJ2-7; 7 bases agree with TRBD1. The V segment lost 0 bases and the J segment 3 bases; nucleotides outside the gene matches: 3. The CDR3 spans 14 residues. The V gene's germline CDR1 is SGDLS and CDR2 YYNGEE. The CDR3 DNA reads TGTGCCAGCAGCGTAGCTGGGACAGACTACGAGCAGTACTTC. Its protein product is CASSVAGTDYEQYF.

The chain combines TRBV5-1 with TRBJ2-7; D remains unclear. There are 12 residues in the CDR3. Germline lookup yields CDR1 SGHRS and CDR2 YFSETQ. Trimming pared 4 bases from V and 0 bases from J, leaving 5 bases between. CDR3 in amino acids: CASSDTSYEQYF. The CDR3 DNA sequence: TGCGCCAGCAGCGACACCTCCTACGAGCAGTACTTC.

The V and J genes are TRBV4-1 and TRBJ1-2, with D possibly matching TRBD1 (6 bases). Trimming took 3 bases from V and 6 from J, leaving 20 bases between them. Germline-derived CDR1 and CDR2 are MGHRA and YSYEKL. The CDR3 is 16 amino acids. CDR3 in amino acids: CASSQDGYRTDHGYTF. Here the CDR3 DNA reads TGCGCCAGCAGCCAGGACGGTTATAGGACAGATCATGGCTACACCTTC.

The rearrangement links TRBV4-1 to TRBJ2-5; D may be TRBD2 (6 bases). Trimming cost V 2 bases and J 6 bases, with 16 bases left between them. Germline V gives CDR1 MGHRA, CDR2 YSYEKL. CDR3 length: 15 amino acids. The CDR3 region is CASSQPGLAGKTQYF. For the CDR3, the DNA is TGCGCCAGCAGCCAACCGGGACTGGCGGGGAAGACCCAGTACTTC.

The chain employs TRBV6-6 and TRBJ2-5, with TRBD1 matching 7 bases. The CDR3 has 16 amino acids. CDR1 and CDR2 from the germline V gene are MNHNY and SVGAGI (reference sequence). With V trimmed by 7 bases and J by 0 bases, 11 bases remained unmatched. For the CDR3, the DNA is TGTGCCAGCAAATACCTTGGGGACAGATACCAAGAGACCCAGTACTTC. It specifies CASKYLGDRYQETQYF.

Concerning this clone: A read error may produce the germline difference seen at one junction end. The chain employs TRBV5-1 and TRBJ1-1; D unclear. Germline V gene lookup returns CDR1 SGHRS and CDR2 YFSETQ. CDR3 length equals 14 residues. CDR3 sequence (DNA): TGCGCCAGCTCGATCCGAGGGCTGAATACTGAAGCTTTCTTT. This codes for CASSIRGLNTEAFF.

The chain combines TRBV4-1 with TRBJ2-7; the match to TRBD2 covers 14 bases. V dropped 1 base and J dropped 3; count of bases not matched to a gene: 2. Germline V gene lookup returns CDR1 MGHRA and CDR2 YSYEKL. CDR3 length: 16 residues. CDR3 nucleotide sequence: TGCGCCAGCAGCCAAGGGACTAGCGGGAGGATCTACGAGCAGTACTTC. Its protein product is CASSQGTSGRIYEQYF.

The chain combines TRBV4-1 with TRBJ2-3; 8 bases agree with TRBD2. CDR1 and CDR2 from the germline V gene are MGHRA and YSYEKL. Trimming took 3 bases from V and 4 from J; bases not matched to a gene: 6. The CDR3 is made up of 15 amino acids. CDR3 DNA sequence: TGCGCCAGCAGCCATAGGCCGGGGGGGGCAGATACGCAGTATTTT. It yields the protein CASSHRPGGADTQYF.

The rearrangement joins TRBV29-1 to TRBJ2-7; TRBD2 aligns across 8 bases. The germline V gene has CDR1 SQVTM and CDR2 ANQGSEA. The V and J ends lost 7 bases and 6 bases, in that order; junction bases with no gene match: 11. The length of the CDR3 is 13 residues. The CDR3 DNA sequence: TGCAGCGCGGGCCTGGGGGCGGGAGGCGAGCAGTACTTC. This translates into CSAGLGAGGEQYF.

Written as DNA, the CDR3 is TGTGCCAGCAGCTTTAGTACGGGTGTGGTGCAAGAGACCCAGTACTTC. Translating it yields CASSFSTGVVQETQYF. V and J are TRBV5-6 and TRBJ2-5; unclear D gene. The CDR3 consists of 16 residues. V shed 2 bases and J shed 2 bases, with 16 bases lying between them. Germline V gives CDR1 SGHDT, CDR2 YYEEEE.

The chain employs TRBV25-1 and TRBJ1-2; D is possibly TRBD1 (6 bases). Trimming took off 3 bases at V and 4 bases at J, with 6 bases between the two ends. CDR1 is MGHDK, CDR2 SYGVNS, per germline. The CDR3 consists of 12 residues. Here the CDR3 DNA reads TGTGCCAGCAGTGACAGGGGCTATGGCTACACCTTC. Its translation: CASSDRGYGYTF.

The chain uses TRBV6-5 and TRBJ2-3, with TRBD1 matching 9 bases. J lost 2 bases, V lost 6 bases, and 6 bases had no gene match. CDR1 and CDR2 (germline): MNHEY, SVGAGI. The CDR3 contains 15 residues. The DNA of the CDR3 is TGTGCCAGCAGCCCCGGACAGGGGATCACAGATACGCAGTATTTT. Amino acid sequence: CASSPGQGITDTQYF.

This clone was picked up a small number of times. The J gene is TRBJ1-4, the V gene TRBV10-3, with TRBD1 matching 9 bases. J gave up 8 bases and V 6 bases, and 10 bases lay outside the gene matches. The CDR3 contains 15 residues. The germline V gene encodes CDR1 ENHRY and CDR2 SYGVKD. CDR3 sequence (DNA): TGTGCCATCAGAGGGGGTGGGACAGGGAAAGAAAAACTGTTTTTT. It translates to CAIRGGGTGKEKLFF.

This chain uses TRBV4-2 with TRBJ2-3, with 8 bases matching TRBD2. The germline gives CDR1 LGHNA, CDR2 YNFKEQ. V dropped 3 bases and J dropped 4; count of bases not matched to a gene: 6. This CDR3 contains 15 residues. CDR3 DNA sequence: TGTGCCAGCAGCCAGGGACTAGATGTTGCAGATACGCAGTATTTT. Its translation: CASSQGLDVADTQYF.

This clone was detected a few times. V is TRBV2 and J is TRBJ1-4, with a weak D call TRBD1 (6 bases). V was shortened by 4 bases and J by 5 bases, with 17 bases between the two germline ends. Germline CDR1 reads SNHLY; CDR2 reads FYNNEI. The CDR3 runs to 16 residues. The CDR3 DNA sequence: TGTGCCAGCAGTGGGACCTCAGGGAGGGGGAATGAAAAACTGTTTTTT. Amino acid sequence: CASSGTSGRGNEKLFF. Using reference TRBV2 and TRBJ1-4 for the parts outside the CDR3, the full variable domain is EPEVTQTPSHQVTQMGQEVILRCVPISNHLYFYWYRQILGQKVEFLVSFYNNEISEKSEIFDDQFSVERPDGSNFTLKIRSTKLEDSAMYFCASSGTSGRGNEKLFFGSGTQLSVL.

For the CDR3, the DNA is TGCAGCGGAGGAGACAGGGGGGGCACCGGGGAGCTGTTTTTT. Its translation is CSGGDRGGTGELFF. The V and J genes are TRBV29-1 and TRBJ2-2, with 9 bases that match TRBD1. Trimming at V came to 7 bases and at J to 4 bases, leaving 7 bases not matched to a gene. The CDR3 is 14 residues long. Germline V lookup: CDR1 SQVTM, CDR2 ANQGSEA.

The rearrangement joins TRBV5-1 to TRBJ2-5; D may be TRBD1 (6 bases). The CDR3 covers 13 residues. In germline, CDR1 is SGHRS, CDR2 YFSETQ. Trimming took 4 bases from V and 1 from J, leaving 8 bases between them. This CDR3 is CASSRTVQETQYF. The CDR3 coding sequence is TGCGCCAGCAGCCGGACAGTCCAAGAGACCCAGTACTTC.

The V and J genes are TRBV6-1 and TRBJ1-6; tentative D call: TRBD1 (6 bases). From germline, CDR1 is MNHNS and CDR2 SASEGT. The CDR3 has 13 residues. Trimming pared 2 bases from V and 10 bases from J, leaving 9 bases between. This CDR3 reads CASSEQGRSPLHF. CDR3 nucleotide sequence: TGTGCCAGCAGTGAACAGGGGCGGTCACCCCTCCACTTT.

The J gene is TRBJ1-2, the V gene TRBV29-1; 8 bases are shared with TRBD1. The CDR3 extends over 14 amino acids. V lost 3 bases, J lost 4 bases, and 7 bases stayed unmatched. Germline CDR1 and CDR2: SQVTM and ANQGSEA. In nucleotides, the CDR3 is TGCAGCGTTGAGGGGGGGACAGGCTCCTATGGCTACACCTTC. Protein: CSVEGGTGSYGYTF.

This chain joins TRBV5-6 and TRBJ2-1; 12 bases fit TRBD1. The CDR3 has 15 amino acids. Germline loops: CDR1 SGHDT, CDR2 YYEEEE. The ends lost 3 bases at V and 12 bases at J; junction bases unmatched: 10. The CDR3: CASSYGTGGRSGQFF. CDR3 coding DNA: TGTGCCAGCAGCTATGGGACAGGGGGCAGGTCAGGGCAGTTCTTC.

The genes are TRBV28 and TRBJ1-6, with D possibly matching TRBD1 (5 bases). V was clipped by 6 bases and J by 5 bases, with 23 bases between them. Germline V gene lookup returns CDR1 MDHEN and CDR2 SYDVKM. The CDR3 length is 18 residues. The CDR3 coding sequence is TGTGCCAGCAGGTCACCGCGCCAGGGCGTAATTAATAATTCACCCCTCCACTTT. Translating gives CASRSPRQGVINNSPLHF.